This TCR beta chain came from a study of T cell responses to AZD1222 COVID-19 vaccine. As to this clone: Its specificity is unknown.

Assay: immunoSEQ multiplex PCR; the TCRdb copy retains only in-frame clones and omits some. The repertoire holds around 150,000 clones, with under 95% as singletons. The CDR3 runs to 16 residues. Germline lookup yields CDR1 MGHRA and CDR2 YSYEKL. The germline V and J ends were trimmed by 0 bases and 5 bases, with 14 bases remaining between them. General observations from the study: Elevations in Spike-specific TCR breadth and depth followed administration of two AZD1222 doses.

The sequencing here drew on peripheral blood, taken on day 0 of MenACWY control vaccination. The receptor's source is an adult in good health. This chain joins TRBV4-1 and TRBJ2-1; weak D call: TRBD2 (6 bases). CDR3 loop: CASSQDPSGPNNEQFF. For the CDR3, the DNA is TGCGCCAGCAGCCAAGACCCGAGCGGGCCCAACAATGAGCAGTTCTTC.